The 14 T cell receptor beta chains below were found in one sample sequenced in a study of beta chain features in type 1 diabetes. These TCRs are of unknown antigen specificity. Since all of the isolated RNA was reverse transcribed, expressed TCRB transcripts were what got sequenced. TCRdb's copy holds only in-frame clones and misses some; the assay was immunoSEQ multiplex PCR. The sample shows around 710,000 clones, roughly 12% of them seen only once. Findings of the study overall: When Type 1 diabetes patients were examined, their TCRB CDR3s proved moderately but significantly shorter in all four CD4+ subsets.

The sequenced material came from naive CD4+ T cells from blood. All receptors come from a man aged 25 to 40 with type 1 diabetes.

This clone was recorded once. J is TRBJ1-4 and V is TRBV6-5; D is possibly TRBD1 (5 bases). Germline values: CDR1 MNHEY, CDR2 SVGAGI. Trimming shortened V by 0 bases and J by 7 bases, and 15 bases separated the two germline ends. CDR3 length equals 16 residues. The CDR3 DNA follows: TGTGCCAGCAGTTACTCGGGGCAGGGCGCCGGTGAAAAACTGTTTTTT. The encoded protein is CASSYSGQGAGEKLFF.

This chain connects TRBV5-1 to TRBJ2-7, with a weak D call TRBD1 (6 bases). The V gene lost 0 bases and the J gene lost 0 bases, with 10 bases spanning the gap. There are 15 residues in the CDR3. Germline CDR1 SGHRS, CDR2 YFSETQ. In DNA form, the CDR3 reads TGCGCCAGCAGCTTGGCGACAGGATTCTCCTACGAGCAGTACTTC. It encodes CASSLATGFSYEQYF.

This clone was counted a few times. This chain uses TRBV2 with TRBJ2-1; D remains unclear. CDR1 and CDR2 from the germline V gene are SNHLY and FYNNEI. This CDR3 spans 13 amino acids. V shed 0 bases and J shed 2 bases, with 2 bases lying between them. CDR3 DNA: TGTGCCAGCAGTGAAGCGCCCTACAATGAGCAGTTCTTC. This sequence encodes CASSEAPYNEQFF.

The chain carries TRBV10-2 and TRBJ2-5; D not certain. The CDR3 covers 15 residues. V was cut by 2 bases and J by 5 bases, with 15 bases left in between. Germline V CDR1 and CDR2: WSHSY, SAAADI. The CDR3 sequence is CASSESPLLGETQYF. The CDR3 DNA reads TGCGCCAGCAGTGAGAGTCCCCTACTGGGGGAGACCCAGTACTTC.

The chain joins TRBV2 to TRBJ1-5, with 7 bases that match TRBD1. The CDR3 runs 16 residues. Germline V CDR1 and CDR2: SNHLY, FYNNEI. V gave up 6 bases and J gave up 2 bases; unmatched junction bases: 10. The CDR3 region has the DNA TGTGCCAGCAGCCCGACAGGGACGGCGGGCAATCAGCCCCAGCATTTT. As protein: CASSPTGTAGNQPQHF.

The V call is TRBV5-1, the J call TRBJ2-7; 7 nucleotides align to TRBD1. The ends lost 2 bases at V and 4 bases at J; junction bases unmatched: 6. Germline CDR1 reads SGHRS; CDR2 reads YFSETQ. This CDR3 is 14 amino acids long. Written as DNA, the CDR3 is TGCGCCAGCAGCTTTGCCGGGACAGATTACGAGCAGTACTTC. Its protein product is CASSFAGTDYEQYF. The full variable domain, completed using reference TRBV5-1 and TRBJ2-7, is KAGVTQTPRYLIKTRGQQVTLSCSPISGHRSVSWYQQTPGQGLQFLFEYFSETQRNKGNFPGRFSGRQFSNSRSEMNVSTLELGDSALYLCASSFAGTDYEQYFGPGTRLTVT.

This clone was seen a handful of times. CDR3 sequence reads: CASSLELGRAKNIQYF. DNA of the CDR3: TGTGCCAGCAGCTTGGAGTTGGGGAGAGCCAAAAACATTCAGTACTTC. V is TRBV7-2 and J is TRBJ2-4, with a weak D call TRBD2 (5 bases). CDR1 and CDR2 (germline): SGHTA, FQGNSA. The V end was cut by 3 bases, the J end by 0 bases, with 12 bases between. CDR3 size: 16 residues.

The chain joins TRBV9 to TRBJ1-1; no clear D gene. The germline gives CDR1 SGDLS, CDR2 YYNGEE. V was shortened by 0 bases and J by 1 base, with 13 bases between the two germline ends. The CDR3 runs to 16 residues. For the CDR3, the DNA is TGTGCCAGCAGCGTAGAGGGTCGACCGGGGAACACTGAAGCTTTCTTT. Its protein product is CASSVEGRPGNTEAFF.

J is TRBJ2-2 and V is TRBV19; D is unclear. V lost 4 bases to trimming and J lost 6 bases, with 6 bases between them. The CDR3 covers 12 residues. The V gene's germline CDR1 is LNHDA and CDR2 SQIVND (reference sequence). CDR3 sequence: CASSTPAGELFF. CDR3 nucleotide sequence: TGTGCCAGTAGTACCCCTGCCGGGGAGCTGTTTTTT. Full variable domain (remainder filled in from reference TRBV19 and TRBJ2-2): DGGITQSPKYLFRKEGQNVTLSCEQNLNHDAMYWYRQDPGQGLRLIYYSQIVNDFQKGDIAEGYSVSREKKESFPLTVTSAQKNPTAFYLCASSTPAGELFFGEGSRLTVL.

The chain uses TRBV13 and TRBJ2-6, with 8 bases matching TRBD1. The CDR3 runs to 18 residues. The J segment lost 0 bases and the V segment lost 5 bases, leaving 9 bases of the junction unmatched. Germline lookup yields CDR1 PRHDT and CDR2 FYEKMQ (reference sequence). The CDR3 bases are TGTGCCAGCAGCGGGGACAGGCGAAAAAGCTCTGGGGCCAACGTCCTGACTTTC. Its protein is CASSGDRRKSSGANVLTF. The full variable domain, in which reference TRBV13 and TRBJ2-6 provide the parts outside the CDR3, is AAGVIQSPRHLIKEKRETATLKCYPIPRHDTVYWYQQGPGQDPQFLISFYEKMQSDKGSIPDRFSAQQFSDYHSELNMSSLELGDSALYFCASSGDRRKSSGANVLTFGAGSRLTVL.

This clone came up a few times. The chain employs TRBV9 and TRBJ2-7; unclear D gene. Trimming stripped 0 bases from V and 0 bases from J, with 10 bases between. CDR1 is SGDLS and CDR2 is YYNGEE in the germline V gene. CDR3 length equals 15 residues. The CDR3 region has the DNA TGTGCCAGCAGCGTAGGCTCCGGACGCTCCTACGAGCAGTACTTC. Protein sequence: CASSVGSGRSYEQYF.

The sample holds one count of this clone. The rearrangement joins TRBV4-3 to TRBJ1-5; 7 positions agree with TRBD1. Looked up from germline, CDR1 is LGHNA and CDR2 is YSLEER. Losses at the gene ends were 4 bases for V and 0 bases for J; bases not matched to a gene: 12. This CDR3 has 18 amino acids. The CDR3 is CASSPGTDSLYSNQPQHF. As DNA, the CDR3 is TGCGCCAGCAGCCCCGGGACAGATTCTCTCTATAGCAATCAGCCCCAGCATTTT.

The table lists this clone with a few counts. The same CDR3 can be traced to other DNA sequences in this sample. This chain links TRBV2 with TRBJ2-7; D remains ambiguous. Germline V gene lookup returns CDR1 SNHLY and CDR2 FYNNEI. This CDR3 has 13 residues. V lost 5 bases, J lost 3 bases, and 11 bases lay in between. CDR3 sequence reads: CASSPGPNYEQYF. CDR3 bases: TGTGCCAGCAGTCCCGGGCCAAACTACGAGCAGTACTTC.

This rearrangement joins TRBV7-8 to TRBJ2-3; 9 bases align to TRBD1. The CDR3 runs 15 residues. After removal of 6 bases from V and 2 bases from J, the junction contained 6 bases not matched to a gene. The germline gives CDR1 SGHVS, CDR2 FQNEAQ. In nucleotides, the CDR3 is TGTGCCAGCAGTCCCGGGACAGGGCACACAGATACGCAGTATTTT. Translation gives CASSPGTGHTDTQYF.